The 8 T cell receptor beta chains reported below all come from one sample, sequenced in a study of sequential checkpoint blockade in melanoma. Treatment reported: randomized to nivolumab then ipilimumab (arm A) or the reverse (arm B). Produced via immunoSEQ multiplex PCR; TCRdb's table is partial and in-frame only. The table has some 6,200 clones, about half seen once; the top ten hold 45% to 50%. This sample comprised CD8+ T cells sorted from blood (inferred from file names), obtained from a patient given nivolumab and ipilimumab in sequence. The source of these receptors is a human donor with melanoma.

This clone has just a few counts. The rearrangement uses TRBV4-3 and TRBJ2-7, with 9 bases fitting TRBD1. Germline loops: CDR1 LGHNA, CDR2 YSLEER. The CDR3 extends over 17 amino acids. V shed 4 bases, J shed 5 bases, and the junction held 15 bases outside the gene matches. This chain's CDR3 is CASSLGQGFIRGNEQYF. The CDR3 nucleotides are TGCGCCAGCAGCCTCGGACAGGGGTTCATAAGGGGTAACGAGCAGTACTTC.

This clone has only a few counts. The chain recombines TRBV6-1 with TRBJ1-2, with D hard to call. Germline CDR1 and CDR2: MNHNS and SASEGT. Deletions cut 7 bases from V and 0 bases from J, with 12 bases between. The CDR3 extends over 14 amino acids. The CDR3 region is CASKVTEANYGYTF. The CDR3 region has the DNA TGTGCCAGCAAAGTGACGGAGGCTAACTATGGCTACACCTTC.

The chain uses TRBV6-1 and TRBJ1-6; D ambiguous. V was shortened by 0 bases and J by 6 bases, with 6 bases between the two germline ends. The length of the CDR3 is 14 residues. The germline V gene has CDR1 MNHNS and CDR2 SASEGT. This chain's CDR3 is CASSEAPTNSPLHF. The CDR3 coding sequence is TGTGCCAGCAGTGAAGCACCTACTAATTCACCCCTCCACTTT.

The DNA of the CDR3 is TGTGCCAGCGGGCGTGCCGGGGGGTACTATGGCTACACCTTC. It translates to CASGRAGGYYGYTF. The chain is built from TRBV28 and TRBJ1-2, with D possibly being TRBD1 (5 bases). Trimming cost V 8 bases and J 3 bases, with 16 bases left between them. CDR3 length equals 14 residues. Germline values: CDR1 MDHEN, CDR2 SYDVKM.

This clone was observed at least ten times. CDR3 in amino acids: CASSFFSGDQETQYF. CDR3 coding DNA: TGTGCCAGCAGCTTTTTTAGCGGGGATCAAGAGACCCAGTACTTC. The chain is built from TRBV7-9 and TRBJ2-5, with 8 nucleotides matching TRBD2. The CDR3 length is 15 residues. Germline CDR1 is SEHNR and CDR2 is FQNEAQ (reference sequence). With 3 bases clipped from V and 2 bases from J, the junction kept 5 bases outside the gene matches.

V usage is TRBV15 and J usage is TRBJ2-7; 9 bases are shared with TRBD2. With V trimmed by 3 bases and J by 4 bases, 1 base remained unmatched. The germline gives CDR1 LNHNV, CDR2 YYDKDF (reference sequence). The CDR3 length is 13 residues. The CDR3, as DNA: TGTGCCACCAGCAGCCTAGCGGGGTACGAGCAGTACTTC. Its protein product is CATSSLAGYEQYF.

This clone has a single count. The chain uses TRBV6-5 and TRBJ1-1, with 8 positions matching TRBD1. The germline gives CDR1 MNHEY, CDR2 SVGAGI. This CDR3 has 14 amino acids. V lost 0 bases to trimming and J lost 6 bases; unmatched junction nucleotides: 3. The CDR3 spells CASSYSQGAPEAFF. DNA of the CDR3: TGTGCCAGCAGTTACTCGCAGGGGGCACCTGAAGCTTTCTTT.

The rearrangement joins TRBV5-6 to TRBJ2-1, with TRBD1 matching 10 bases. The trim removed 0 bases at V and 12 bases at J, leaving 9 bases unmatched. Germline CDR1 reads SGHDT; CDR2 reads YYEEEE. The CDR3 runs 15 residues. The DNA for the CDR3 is TGTGCCAGCAGCTTGGGAGACAGGGGGCTCGTGGGGCAGTTCTTC. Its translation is CASSLGDRGLVGQFF.